Listed here is a single T cell receptor (beta chain). The CDR3 covers 14 residues. From germline, CDR1 is MNHEY and CDR2 SMNVEV (reference sequence). V lost 7 bases and J 8 bases, leaving 15 bases between the germline ends. Data came from immunoSEQ multiplex PCR; TCRdb stores just in-frame clones and leaves some out. The sample lists roughly 48,000 clones, approximately 84% occurring once. These data originate in a study of OX40 agonist ivuxolimab in advanced cancers. At the level of the study: Of mixed ages from 23 to 79 and averaging about 60 years, the group was around 78% male.

This chain connects TRBV27 to TRBJ1-6; a possible D gene is TRBD1 (6 bases). This TCR was sampled from an adult with an advanced solid tumor such as melanoma, head and neck, liver or kidney cancer. This specimen was CD4+ or CD8+ T cells sorted from blood, taken in a trial of the OX40 agonist ivuxolimab. CDR3 nucleotides: TGTGCCAGCACCTTGGACAGATACTATTCACCCCTCCACTTT. Amino acid sequence: CASTLDRYYSPLHF.